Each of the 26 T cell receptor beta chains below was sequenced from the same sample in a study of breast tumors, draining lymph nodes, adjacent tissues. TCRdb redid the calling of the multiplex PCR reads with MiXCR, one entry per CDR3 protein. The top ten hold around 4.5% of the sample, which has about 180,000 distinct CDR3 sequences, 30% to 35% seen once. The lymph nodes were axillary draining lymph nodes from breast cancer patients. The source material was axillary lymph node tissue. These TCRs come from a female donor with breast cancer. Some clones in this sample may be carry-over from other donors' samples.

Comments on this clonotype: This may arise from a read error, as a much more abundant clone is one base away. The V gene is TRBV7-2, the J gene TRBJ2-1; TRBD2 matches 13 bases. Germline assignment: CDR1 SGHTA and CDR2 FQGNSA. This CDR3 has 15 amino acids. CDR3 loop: CASSPGLAGTDEQLF. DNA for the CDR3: TGTGCCAGCAGCCCGGGACTAGCGGGGACCGATGAGCAGCTCTTC.

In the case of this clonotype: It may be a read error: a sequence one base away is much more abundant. Here the CDR3 reads CACSAGTGDVYGYTF. In DNA, the CDR3 is TGTGCCTGCAGTGCCGGGACAGGGGATGTCTATGGCTACACCTTC. The chain links TRBV12-3 or TRBV12-4 to TRBJ1-2; 10 nucleotides align to TRBD1. The CDR3 length is 15 residues.

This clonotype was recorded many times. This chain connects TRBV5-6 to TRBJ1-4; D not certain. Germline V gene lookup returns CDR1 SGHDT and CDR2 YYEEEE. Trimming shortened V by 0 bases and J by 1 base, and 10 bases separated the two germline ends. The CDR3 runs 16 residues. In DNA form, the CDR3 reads TGTGCCAGCAGCTTGGACCCCCATGTAACTAATGAAAAACTGTTTTTT. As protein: CASSLDPHVTNEKLFF.

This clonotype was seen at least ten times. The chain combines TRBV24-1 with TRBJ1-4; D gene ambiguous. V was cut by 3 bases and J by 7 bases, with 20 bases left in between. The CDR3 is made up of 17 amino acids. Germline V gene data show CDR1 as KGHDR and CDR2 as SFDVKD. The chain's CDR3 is CATSDPNAGSSGEKLFF. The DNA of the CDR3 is TGTGCCACCAGTGATCCAAATGCGGGTTCATCAGGTGAAAAACTGTTTTTT.

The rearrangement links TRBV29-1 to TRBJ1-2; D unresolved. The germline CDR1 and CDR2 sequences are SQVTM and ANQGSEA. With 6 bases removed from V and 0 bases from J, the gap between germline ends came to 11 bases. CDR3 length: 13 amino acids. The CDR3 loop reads CSVPPGSNYGYTF. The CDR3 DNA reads TGCAGCGTCCCCCCCGGTTCTAACTATGGCTACACCTTC.

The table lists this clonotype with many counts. The CDR3 bases are TGTGCCAGCAGTTCCAGGGTGGCGGGGGGATACACCGGGGAGCTGTTTTTT. It encodes CASSSRVAGGYTGELFF. This rearrangement joins TRBV6-5 to TRBJ2-2; 8 bases are a match to TRBD2. Losses at the gene ends were 4 bases for V and 3 bases for J; bases not matched to a gene: 10. This CDR3 comprises 17 residues. Germline V gene sequence: CDR1 MNHEY, CDR2 SVGAGI.

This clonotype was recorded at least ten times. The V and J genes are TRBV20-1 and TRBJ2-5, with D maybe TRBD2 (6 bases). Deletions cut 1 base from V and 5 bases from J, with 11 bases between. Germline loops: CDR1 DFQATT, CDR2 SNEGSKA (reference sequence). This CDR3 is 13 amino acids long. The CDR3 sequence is CSARGIGGETQYF. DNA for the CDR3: TGCAGTGCTAGAGGAATTGGGGGGGAGACCCAGTACTTC.

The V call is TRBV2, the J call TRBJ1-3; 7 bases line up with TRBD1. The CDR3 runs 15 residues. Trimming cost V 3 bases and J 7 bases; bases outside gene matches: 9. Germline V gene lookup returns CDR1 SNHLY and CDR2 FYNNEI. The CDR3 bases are TGTGCCAGCAGTGATGGACAGGCCCTACCGAACACCATATATTTT. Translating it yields CASSDGQALPNTIYF.

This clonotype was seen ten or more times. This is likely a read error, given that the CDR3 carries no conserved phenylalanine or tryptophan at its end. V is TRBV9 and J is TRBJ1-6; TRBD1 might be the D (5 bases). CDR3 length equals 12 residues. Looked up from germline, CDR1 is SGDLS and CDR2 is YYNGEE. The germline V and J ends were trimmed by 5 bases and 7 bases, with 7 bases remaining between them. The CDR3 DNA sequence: TGTGCCAGCAGAGCAGGGAATTCACCCCTCCACTTG. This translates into CASRAGNSPLHL.

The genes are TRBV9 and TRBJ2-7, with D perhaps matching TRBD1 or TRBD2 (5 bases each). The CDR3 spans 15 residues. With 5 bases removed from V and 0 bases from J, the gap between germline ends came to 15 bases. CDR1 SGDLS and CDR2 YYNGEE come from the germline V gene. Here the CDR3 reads CASSLGTQSSYEQYF. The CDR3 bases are TGTGCCAGCAGTTTAGGGACCCAGAGCTCCTACGAGCAGTACTTC.

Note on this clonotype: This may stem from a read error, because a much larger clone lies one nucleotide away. The CDR3: CASSRLADTDTQCF. The CDR3 DNA follows: TGTGCCAGCAGCCGGCTAGCGGACACAGATACGCAGTGTTTT. The chain has TRBV12-3 or TRBV12-4 and TRBJ2-3; the match to TRBD2 covers 7 bases. The CDR3 length is 14 residues.

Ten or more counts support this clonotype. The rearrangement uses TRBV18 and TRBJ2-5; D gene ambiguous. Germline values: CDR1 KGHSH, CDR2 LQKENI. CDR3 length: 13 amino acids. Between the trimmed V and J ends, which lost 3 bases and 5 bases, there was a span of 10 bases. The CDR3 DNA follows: TGTGCCAGCTCACCTGGTTCCATCGAGACCCAGTACTTC. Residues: CASSPGSIETQYF.

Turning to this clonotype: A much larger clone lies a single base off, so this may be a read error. In DNA, the CDR3 is TGTGCCAGCCGCGGGGACAGGGCGAATTCACCCCTCCACTTT. Its protein product is CASRGDRANSPLHF. The chain employs TRBV5-4 and TRBJ1-6; 9 nucleotides align to TRBD1. From germline, CDR1 is SGHNT and CDR2 YYREEE (reference sequence). V was clipped by 7 bases and J by 7 bases; unmatched bases: 6. The CDR3 totals 14 residues.

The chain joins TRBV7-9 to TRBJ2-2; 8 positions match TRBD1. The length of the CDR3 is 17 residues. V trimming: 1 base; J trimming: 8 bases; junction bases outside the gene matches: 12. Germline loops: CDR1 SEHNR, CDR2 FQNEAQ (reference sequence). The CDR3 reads CASSLGYLTGARGELFF. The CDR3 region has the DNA TGTGCCAGCAGCTTAGGGTACCTGACAGGGGCTAGAGGGGAGCTGTTTTTT.

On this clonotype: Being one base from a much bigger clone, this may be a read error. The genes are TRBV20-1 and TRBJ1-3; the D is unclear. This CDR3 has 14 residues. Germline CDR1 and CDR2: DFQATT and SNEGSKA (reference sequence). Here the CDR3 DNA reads TGCAGTGCCGATCAGGTTTACTCTGGAACCACCATATATTTT. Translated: CSADQVYSGTTIYF.

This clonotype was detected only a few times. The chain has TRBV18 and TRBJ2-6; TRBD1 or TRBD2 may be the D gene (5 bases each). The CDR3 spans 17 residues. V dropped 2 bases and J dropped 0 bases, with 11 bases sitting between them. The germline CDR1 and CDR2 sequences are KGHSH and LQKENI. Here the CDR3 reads CASSPGGIRSGANVLTF. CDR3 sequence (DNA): TGTGCCAGCTCACCAGGGGGAATACGCTCTGGGGCCAACGTCCTGACTTTC.

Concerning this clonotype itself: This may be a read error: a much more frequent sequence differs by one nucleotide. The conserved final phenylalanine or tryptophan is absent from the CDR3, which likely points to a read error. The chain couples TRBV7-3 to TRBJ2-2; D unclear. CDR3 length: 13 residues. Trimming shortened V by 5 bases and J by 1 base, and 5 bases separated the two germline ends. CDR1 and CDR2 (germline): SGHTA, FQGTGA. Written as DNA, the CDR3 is TGTGCCAGCAGCCGAGAGAACACCGGGGAGCTGTTTCTT. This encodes CASSRENTGELFL.

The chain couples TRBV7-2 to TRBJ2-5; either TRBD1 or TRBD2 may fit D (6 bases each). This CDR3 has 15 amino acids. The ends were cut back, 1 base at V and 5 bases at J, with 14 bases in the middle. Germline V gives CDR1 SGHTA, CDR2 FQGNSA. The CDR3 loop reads CASSLEWGAGETQYF. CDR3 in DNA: TGTGCCAGCAGCTTAGAGTGGGGGGCCGGGGAGACCCAGTACTTC.

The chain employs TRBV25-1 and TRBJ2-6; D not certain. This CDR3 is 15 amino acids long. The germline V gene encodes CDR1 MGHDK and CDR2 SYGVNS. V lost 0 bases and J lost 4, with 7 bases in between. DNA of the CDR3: TGTGCCAGCAGTGAATACGCGCGGGGGGCCAACGTCCTGACTTTC. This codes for CASSEYARGANVLTF.

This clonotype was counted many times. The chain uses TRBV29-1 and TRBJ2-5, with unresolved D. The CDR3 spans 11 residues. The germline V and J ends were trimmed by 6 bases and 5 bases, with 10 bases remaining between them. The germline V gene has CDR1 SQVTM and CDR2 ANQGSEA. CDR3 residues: CSVVLPETQYF. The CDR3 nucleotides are TGCAGCGTGGTCCTACCCGAGACCCAGTACTTC.

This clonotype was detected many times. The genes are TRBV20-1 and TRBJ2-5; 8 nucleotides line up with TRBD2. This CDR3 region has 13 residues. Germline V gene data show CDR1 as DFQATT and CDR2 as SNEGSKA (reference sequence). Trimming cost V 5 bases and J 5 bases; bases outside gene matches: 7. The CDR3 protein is CSAPRGGGETQYF. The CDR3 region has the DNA TGCAGTGCTCCCCGGGGGGGCGGGGAGACCCAGTACTTC.

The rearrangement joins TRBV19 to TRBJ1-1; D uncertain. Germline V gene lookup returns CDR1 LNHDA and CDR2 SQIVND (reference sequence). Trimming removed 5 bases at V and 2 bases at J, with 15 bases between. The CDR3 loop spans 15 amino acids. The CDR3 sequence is CASSPWAPINTEAFF. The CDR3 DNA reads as TGTGCCAGTAGTCCCTGGGCCCCTATTAACACTGAAGCTTTCTTT.

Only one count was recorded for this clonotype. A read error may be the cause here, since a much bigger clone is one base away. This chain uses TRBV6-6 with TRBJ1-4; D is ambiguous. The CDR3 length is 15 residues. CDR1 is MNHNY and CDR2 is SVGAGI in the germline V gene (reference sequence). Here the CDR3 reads CASSHSSCGGEKLFF. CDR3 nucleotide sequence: TGTGCCAGCAGTCACTCGAGTTGTGGTGGTGAAAAACTGTTTTTT.

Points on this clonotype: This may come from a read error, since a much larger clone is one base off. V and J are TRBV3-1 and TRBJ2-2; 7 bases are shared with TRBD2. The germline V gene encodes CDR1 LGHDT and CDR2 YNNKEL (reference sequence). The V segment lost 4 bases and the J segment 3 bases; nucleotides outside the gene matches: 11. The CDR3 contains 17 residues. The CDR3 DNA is TGTGCCAGCAGCCGCCATTGGGATAGCGGGTACACCGGGGAGCTGTTTTTT. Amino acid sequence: CASSRHWDSGYTGELFF.

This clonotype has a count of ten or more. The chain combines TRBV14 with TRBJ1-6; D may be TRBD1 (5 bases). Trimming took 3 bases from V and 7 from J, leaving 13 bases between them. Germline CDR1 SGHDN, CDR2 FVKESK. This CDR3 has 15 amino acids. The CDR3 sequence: CASSQAGPSNSPLHF. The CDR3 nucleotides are TGTGCCAGCAGCCAGGCGGGACCTTCAAATTCACCCCTCCACTTT.

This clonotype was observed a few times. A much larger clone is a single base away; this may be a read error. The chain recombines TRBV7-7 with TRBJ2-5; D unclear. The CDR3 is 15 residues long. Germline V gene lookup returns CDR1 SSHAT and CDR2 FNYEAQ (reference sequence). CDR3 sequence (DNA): TGTGCTAGCAGCCCGCGTTTGGGTGGTCAAGAGACCCAGCACTTC. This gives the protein CASSPRLGGQETQHF.